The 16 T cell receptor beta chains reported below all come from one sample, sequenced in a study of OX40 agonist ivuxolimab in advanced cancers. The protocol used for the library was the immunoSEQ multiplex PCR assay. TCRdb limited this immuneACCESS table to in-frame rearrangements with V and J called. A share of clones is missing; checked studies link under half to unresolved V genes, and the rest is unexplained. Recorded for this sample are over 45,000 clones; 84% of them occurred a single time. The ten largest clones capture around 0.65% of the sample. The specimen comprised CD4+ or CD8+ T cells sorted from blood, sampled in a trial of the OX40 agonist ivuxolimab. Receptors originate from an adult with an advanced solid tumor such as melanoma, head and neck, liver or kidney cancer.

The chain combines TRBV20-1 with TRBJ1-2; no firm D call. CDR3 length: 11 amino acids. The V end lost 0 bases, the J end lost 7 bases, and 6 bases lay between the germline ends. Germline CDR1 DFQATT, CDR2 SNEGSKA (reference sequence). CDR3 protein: CSARDLGGYTF. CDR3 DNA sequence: TGCAGTGCTAGAGATCTGGGTGGCTACACCTTC.

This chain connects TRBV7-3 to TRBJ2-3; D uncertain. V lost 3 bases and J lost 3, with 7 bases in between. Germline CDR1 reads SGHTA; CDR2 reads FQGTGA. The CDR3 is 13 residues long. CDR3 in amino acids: CASSFGVTDTQYF. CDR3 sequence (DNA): TGTGCCAGCAGCTTTGGGGTTACAGATACGCAGTATTTT.

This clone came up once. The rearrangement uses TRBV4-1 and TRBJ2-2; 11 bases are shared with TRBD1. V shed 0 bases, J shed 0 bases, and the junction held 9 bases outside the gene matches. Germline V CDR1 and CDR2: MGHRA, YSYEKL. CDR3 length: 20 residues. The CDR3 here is CASSQDGTGGNCSNTGELFF. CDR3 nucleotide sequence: TGCGCCAGCAGCCAAGATGGGACAGGGGGTAATTGTTCGAACACCGGGGAGCTGTTTTTT.

CDR3 DNA sequence: TGTGCCAGTAGTAGGCGGAGTCTACAGCCCCAGCATTTT. The encoded protein is CASSRRSLQPQHF. This rearrangement joins TRBV19 to TRBJ1-5; D remains ambiguous. Trimming stripped 4 bases from V and 7 bases from J, with 11 bases between. The germline V gene has CDR1 LNHDA and CDR2 SQIVND (reference sequence). The CDR3 extends over 13 amino acids.

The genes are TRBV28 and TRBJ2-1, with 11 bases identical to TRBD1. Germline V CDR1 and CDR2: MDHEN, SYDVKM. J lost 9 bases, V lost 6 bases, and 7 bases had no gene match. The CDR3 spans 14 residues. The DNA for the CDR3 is TGTGCCAGCAGCTTTGGACAGGGGGCGGGTGAGCAGTTCTTC. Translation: CASSFGQGAGEQFF.

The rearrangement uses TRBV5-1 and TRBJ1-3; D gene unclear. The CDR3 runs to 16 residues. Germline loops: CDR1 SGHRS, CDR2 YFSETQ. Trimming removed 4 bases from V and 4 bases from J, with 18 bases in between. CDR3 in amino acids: CASSEGPAGGGNTIYF. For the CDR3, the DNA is TGCGCCAGCAGCGAAGGACCGGCCGGAGGGGGAAACACCATATATTTT.

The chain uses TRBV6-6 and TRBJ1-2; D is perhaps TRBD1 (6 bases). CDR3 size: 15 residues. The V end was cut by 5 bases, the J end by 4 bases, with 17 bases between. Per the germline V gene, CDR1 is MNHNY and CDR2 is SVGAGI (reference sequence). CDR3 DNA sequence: TGTGCCAGCAGTCCCGGACAGTATACAATCTATGGCTACACCTTC. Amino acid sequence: CASSPGQYTIYGYTF.

The CDR3 DNA follows: TGTGCCAGTAGGGCCCTTTCCAGAGAGACCCAGTACTTC. Translation: CASRALSRETQYF. This sequence joins TRBV19 and TRBJ2-5, with D hard to call. Trimming cost V 6 bases and J 4 bases, with 12 bases left between them. Germline assignment: CDR1 LNHDA and CDR2 SQIVND (reference sequence). This CDR3 has 13 amino acids.

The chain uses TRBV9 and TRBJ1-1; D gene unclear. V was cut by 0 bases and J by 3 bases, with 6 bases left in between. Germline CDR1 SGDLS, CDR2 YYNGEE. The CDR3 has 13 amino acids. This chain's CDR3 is CASSVAWDTEAFF. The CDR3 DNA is TGTGCCAGCAGCGTAGCTTGGGACACTGAAGCTTTCTTT.

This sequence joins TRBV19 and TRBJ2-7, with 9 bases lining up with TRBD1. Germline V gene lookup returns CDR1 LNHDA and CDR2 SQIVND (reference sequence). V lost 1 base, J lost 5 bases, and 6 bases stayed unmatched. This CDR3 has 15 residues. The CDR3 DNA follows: TGTGCCAGTAGTATAGCCTGGACAGGGGCCCACGAGCAGTACTTC. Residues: CASSIAWTGAHEQYF.

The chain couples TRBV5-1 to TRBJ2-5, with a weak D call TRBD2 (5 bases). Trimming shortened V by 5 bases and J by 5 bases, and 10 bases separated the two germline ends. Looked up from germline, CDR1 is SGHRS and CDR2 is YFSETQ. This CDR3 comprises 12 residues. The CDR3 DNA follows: TGCGCCAGCAGAACTAGTTCGGAGACCCAGTACTTC. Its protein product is CASRTSSETQYF.

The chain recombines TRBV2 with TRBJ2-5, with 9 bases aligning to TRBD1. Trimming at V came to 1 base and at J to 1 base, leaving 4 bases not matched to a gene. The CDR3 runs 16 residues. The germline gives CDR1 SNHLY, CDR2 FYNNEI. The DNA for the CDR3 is TGTGCCAGCAGTGAAGGGGACAGGGTTTTCCAAGAGACCCAGTACTTC. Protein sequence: CASSEGDRVFQETQYF. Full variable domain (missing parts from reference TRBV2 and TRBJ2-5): EPEVTQTPSHQVTQMGQEVILRCVPISNHLYFYWYRQILGQKVEFLVSFYNNEISEKSEIFDDQFSVERPDGSNFTLKIRSTKLEDSAMYFCASSEGDRVFQETQYFGPGTRLLVL.

Here the CDR3 DNA reads TGTGCCAGCAGCTTAGGCCCCAATCCGGGTCTTGGCTACACCTTC. Its translation: CASSLGPNPGLGYTF. The chain employs TRBV7-8 and TRBJ1-2; D unresolved. CDR3 length: 15 residues. Per germline, CDR1 SGHVS and CDR2 FQNEAQ. Trimming cost V 1 base and J 7 bases, with 16 bases left between them.

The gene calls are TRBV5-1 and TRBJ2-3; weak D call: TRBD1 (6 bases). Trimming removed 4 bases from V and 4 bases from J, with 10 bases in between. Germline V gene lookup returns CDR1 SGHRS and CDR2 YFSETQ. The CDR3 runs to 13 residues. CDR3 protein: CASSQGSADTQYF. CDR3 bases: TGCGCCAGCAGCCAGGGGTCGGCAGATACGCAGTATTTT.

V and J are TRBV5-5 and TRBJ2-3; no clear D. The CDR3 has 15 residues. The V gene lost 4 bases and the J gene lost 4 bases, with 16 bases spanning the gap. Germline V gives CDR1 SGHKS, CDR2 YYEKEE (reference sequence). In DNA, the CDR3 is TGTGCCAGCAGCCATGGACCCTCCAGCCCAGATACGCAGTATTTT. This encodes CASSHGPSSPDTQYF. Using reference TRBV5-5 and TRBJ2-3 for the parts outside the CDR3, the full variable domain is DAGVTQSPTHLIKTRGQQVTLRCSPISGHKSVSWYQQVLGQGPQFIFQYYEKEERGRGNFPDRFSARQFPNYSSELNVNALLLGDSALYLCASSHGPSSPDTQYFGPGTRLTVL.

The CDR3 region has the DNA TGTGCCAGCAGTGAATCTAATAGGGGAGGGCCGCCCCAGCATTTT. Its translation: CASSESNRGGPPQHF. The chain couples TRBV6-1 to TRBJ1-5; TRBD1 is a possible D gene (5 bases). CDR1 and CDR2 (germline): MNHNS, SASEGT. This CDR3 is built from 15 residues. Deletions cut 2 bases from V and 9 bases from J, with 17 bases between.